The sequence of this T cell receptor beta chain was determined in a study of T cell responses to AZD1222 COVID-19 vaccine (dated by TCRdb to about 2021). Concerning the study at large: Because spike-specific TCR depth and breadth did not differ between the two schedules, AZD1222 recipients who got a second dose at roughly 4 weeks were pooled with those who got a second dose at roughly 12 weeks. A total of 230 or so trial participants underwent TCR sequencing, of whom about 210 received two doses of AZD1222 and some 26 received two doses of the MenACWY control vaccine. Trial participants were enrolled into age subgroups of 18-55, 56-69 and 70-plus years, which contained 148, 28 and 57 TCR-sequenced participants, respectively. General conclusions and limits of the study: The vaccine-associated CD4 TCRs covered the entire spike protein, and the dominant responses fell in regions 160-218 and 743-854. Participants were mostly white British, with more females than males. The authors suggested clonal diversity may have been underestimated. The 56-69-year group was small, and its depth increase did not reach significance, likely because of low power. Reportedly, close to half of the unique spike-specific TCRs recognized epitopes lying outside the regions that are mutated in the B.1.351 and B.1.1.7 variants. Because no day 14 peak-response samples were available, the repertoires could be characterized only after the peak T cell response. Conclusions about previously exposed vaccinees are limited because only six or seven AZD1222 recipients were SARS-CoV-2 seropositive at baseline. A significant rise in spike-specific TCR breadth and depth was observed after two AZD1222 doses relative to day 0 and relative to MenACWY recipients.

CDR1 SGHDT and CDR2 YYEEEE were looked up in the germline V gene. The trim is 0 bases for V and 7 bases for J, with a gap of 8 bases between the germline ends. The CDR3 measures 14 amino acids from cysteine to phenylalanine. Left in the record is the CDR3 DNA by itself, 42 bases read in frame from the first base. Comments on this clone: Its cognate antigen has yet to be identified. The record has no base qualities; no much larger clone is one base away.

The sample's time point label, in plain terms: baseline before first vaccination. Vaccinee samples were obtained from the UK trials COV001 and COV002, which included a single-blind randomized controlled phase 2/3 trial of AZD1222 (ChAdOx1 nCoV-19) in healthy adults. For TCRbeta chain sequencing, PBMC samples from trial participants were taken at day 0 and at day 28 after the second dose. The CDR3 regions of human TCRbeta chains were analyzed by immunosequencing. Processing in the source paper ran as follows. TCRs in the repertoires were compared against a reference library of SARS-CoV-2-specific TCRs that had been generated with the MIRA antigen-specificity platform. Breadth meant the fraction of unique TCRs that were SARS-CoV-2-associated, whereas depth meant the fraction of total T cells that were SARS-CoV-2-associated. Using the MIRA data, every spike-specific TCR was mapped to the spike region that the TCR reacted to and assigned to either a CD4 or a CD8 class. Log10-transformed breadth and depth values were compared by one-way ANOVA with Sidak's multiple comparisons tests. Held by TCRdb, this immuneACCESS table contains in-frame sequences only and omits some clones. Under half of the omission traces to an unresolved V gene where checked; the cause of the rest is unknown. V, J and clone size derive from that table, while D and trimming were established from the DNA sequence. The sample table holds approximately 91,000 clones, of which roughly 88% were seen once. About 14% of the sample belongs to the ten largest clones.

The sequenced sample was peripheral blood, obtained on day 0 of AZD1222 vaccination. The chain uses TRBV5-6 and TRBJ1-6; no D gene can be assigned with confidence. This clonotype was obtained from an adult in good health. The CDR3 amino acid sequence is: CASSLERGNSPLHF. The DNA sequence is as follows: TGTGCCAGCAGCTTGGAACGAGGAAATTCACCCCTCCACTTT.